Below, 8 T cell receptor beta chains from the same sample are listed, as sequenced in a study of blood T cell repertoires in COVID-19. Profiled with immunoSEQ multiplex PCR; TCRdb holds only in-frame clones, not every one. In the table there are some 220,000 clones, just under 85% of which are singletons. Sequencing input: peripheral blood. Every receptor here comes from a man aged 45-65 years with acute or convalescent COVID-19.

The gene calls are TRBV5-4 and TRBJ1-3; 7 bases match TRBD1. Germline assignment: CDR1 SGHNT and CDR2 YYREEE (reference sequence). Germline trimming cut 4 bases from V and 0 bases from J; bases unmatched to any gene: 1. The CDR3 length is 14 residues. CDR3 protein: CASSRDSSGNTIYF. In DNA, the CDR3 is TGTGCCAGCAGCCGGGACAGCTCTGGAAACACCATATATTTT. Using reference TRBV5-4 and TRBJ1-3 for the parts outside the CDR3, the full variable domain is ETGVTQSPTHLIKTRGQQVTLRCSSQSGHNTVSWYQQALGQGPQFIFQYYREEENGRGNFPPRFSGLQFPNYSSELNVNALELDDSALYLCASSRDSSGNTIYFGEGSWLTVV.

In this sample, this clone turned up once. This chain links TRBV6-5 with TRBJ1-3; perhaps TRBD1 as D (5 bases). V lost 0 bases and J lost 4, with 10 bases in between. Germline CDR1 MNHEY, CDR2 SVGAGI. This CDR3 is 15 amino acids long. The CDR3: CASSYSRGTGNTIYF. The CDR3 DNA is TGTGCCAGCAGTTACTCTAGGGGTACAGGAAACACCATATATTTT.

The chain links TRBV7-9 to TRBJ1-1; D possibly corresponds to TRBD1 (6 bases). This CDR3 region has 14 residues. V gave up 5 bases and J gave up 1 base, with 11 bases separating them. Germline-derived CDR1 and CDR2 are SEHNR and FQNEAQ (reference sequence). The CDR3 DNA sequence: TGTGCCAGCAGCGCAACGGGACAGAACACTGAAGCTTTCTTT. This translates into CASSATGQNTEAFF.

The chain uses TRBV5-4 and TRBJ2-3; perhaps TRBD2 as D (5 bases). CDR1 and CDR2 from the germline V gene are SGHNT and YYREEE (reference sequence). The CDR3 has 14 amino acids. The DNA for the CDR3 is TGTGCTTATCGAACTAGGGTAGACACAGATACGCAGTATTTT. This encodes CAYRTRVDTDTQYF.

The chain carries TRBV5-6 and TRBJ2-3; 10 bases align to TRBD1. The germline V gene has CDR1 SGHDT and CDR2 YYEEEE. The CDR3 totals 14 residues. J was trimmed by 4 bases and V by 5 bases; bases with no gene match: 4. CDR3 in DNA: TGTGCCAGCAGAGGACAGGGGGGCGCAGATACGCAGTATTTT. It is translated as CASRGQGGADTQYF.

The chain employs TRBV27 and TRBJ2-7; 13 bases agree with TRBD2. This CDR3 is 16 amino acids long. Trimming took 7 bases from V and 0 from J; bases not matched to a gene: 6. Germline assignment: CDR1 MNHEY and CDR2 SMNVEV (reference sequence). CDR3 DNA: TGTGCCAGCACTCCAGGGACTAGCGGGAACTCCTACGAGCAGTACTTC. Amino acids: CASTPGTSGNSYEQYF.

This chain joins TRBV9 and TRBJ2-7; perhaps TRBD1 as D (6 bases). Germline assignment: CDR1 SGDLS and CDR2 YYNGEE. CDR3 size: 14 residues. V lost 3 bases to trimming and J lost 2 bases, with 12 bases between them. In nucleotides, the CDR3 is TGTGCCAGCAGCGCCCCCACAGGGCCCTACGAGCAGTACTTC. Translation: CASSAPTGPYEQYF.

This clone has just one count. The J gene is TRBJ1-2, the V gene TRBV7-9; D is undetermined. CDR1 is SEHNR and CDR2 is FQNEAQ in the germline V gene (reference sequence). The length of the CDR3 is 14 residues. Trimming removed 6 bases from V and 2 bases from J, with 13 bases in between. CDR3 sequence (DNA): TGTGCCAGCAGTCACGGAGGGTACAACTATGGCTACACCTTC. This sequence encodes CASSHGGYNYGYTF. Full variable domain (remainder filled in from reference TRBV7-9 and TRBJ1-2): DTGVSQNPRHKITKRGQNVTFRCDPISEHNRLYWYRQTLGQGPEFLTYFQNEAQLEKSRLLSDRFSAERPKGSFSTLEIQRTEQGDSAMYLCASSHGGYNYGYTFGSGTRLTVV.